The 23 T cell receptor beta chains below come from one sample, sequenced in a study of T cells in Graves' hyperthyroidism and ophthalmopathy. TCR beta CDR3 region amplification was performed from RNA transcripts. Primed by the HTBI set, a first-round RT-PCR was run on the TCR CDR3. TCRdb recomputed calls from the multiplex PCR reads with MiXCR, one row per CDR3 protein. The sample has hundreds of thousands of distinct CDR3 sequences, around 39% seen once; the top ten hold 7% to 10%. Sequencing used blood. The receptor set was obtained from a man between 18 and 29 years old with Graves' hyperthyroidism.

The table lists this clonotype with a few counts. CDR3 nucleotides: TGCGCCAGCAGCTTGGCAGGGGCGCAACACGAGACCCAGTACTTC. Translation gives CASSLAGAQHETQYF. The rearrangement joins TRBV5-1 to TRBJ2-5; TRBD1 might be the D (6 bases). Germline-derived CDR1 and CDR2 are SGHRS and YFSETQ. The CDR3 sequence is 15 residues long. Trimming took 0 bases from V and 5 from J, leaving 14 bases between them.

Regarding this clonotype: This clone may be a read error of a much larger clone one base away. This chain joins TRBV7-6 and TRBJ1-3, with D possibly TRBD1 on 5 matching bases. The CDR3 extends over 16 amino acids. From germline, CDR1 is SGHVS and CDR2 FNYEAQ. Trimming removed 2 bases at V and 4 bases at J, with 15 bases between. The CDR3 bases are TGTGCCAGCAGCTTACCGGGACGCAAATCGGGAAACACCATATATTTT. This gives the protein CASSLPGRKSGNTIYF.

This clonotype has a count of ten or more. The chain employs TRBV10-1 and TRBJ2-7; D might be TRBD2 (5 bases). V gave up 9 bases and J gave up 4 bases, with 7 bases separating them. This CDR3 has 10 amino acids. Germline V CDR1 and CDR2: WNHNN, SYGVQD (reference sequence). CDR3 protein: CARGEYEQYF. CDR3 nucleotide sequence: TGCGCCAGGGGAGAGTACGAGCAGTACTTC.

This clonotype was counted only a few times. V and J are TRBV20-1 and TRBJ1-6, with D perhaps matching TRBD1 (5 bases). CDR3 length equals 14 residues. Trimming stripped 2 bases from V and 10 bases from J, with 15 bases between. Germline assignment: CDR1 DFQATT and CDR2 SNEGSKA (reference sequence). The CDR3 DNA is TGCAGTGCTAGAAGCCTCCAGGGAGAGTCACCCCTCCACTTT. This gives the protein CSARSLQGESPLHF.

In this sample, this clonotype turned up a few times. V and J are TRBV19 and TRBJ2-5, with D possibly being TRBD2 (5 bases). V gave up 3 bases and J gave up 4 bases, with 9 bases separating them. Looked up from germline, CDR1 is LNHDA and CDR2 is SQIVND (reference sequence). CDR3 length equals 13 residues. Written as DNA, the CDR3 is TGTGCCAGTAGTATTCTAGAGGGAGAGACCCAGTACTTC. Its translation is CASSILEGETQYF.

This clonotype was seen more than once but under ten times. This chain links TRBV11-3 with TRBJ2-2; no clear D. CDR1 SGHNT and CDR2 YENEEA come from the germline V gene. V gave up 6 bases and J gave up 2 bases, with 10 bases separating them. This CDR3 is built from 14 residues. This CDR3 is CASRPTFNTGELFF. The DNA of the CDR3 is TGTGCCAGCAGACCGACTTTTAACACCGGGGAGCTGTTTTTT.

The CDR3 spells CNPGQETQHF. The CDR3 coding sequence is TGCAACCCAGGCCAAGAGACCCAGCATTTT. The rearrangement links TRBV20-1 to TRBJ1-5, with D unresolved. Germline loops: CDR1 DFQATT, CDR2 SNEGSKA (reference sequence). This CDR3 contains 10 residues.

This clonotype was recorded at least ten times. The chain joins TRBV9 to TRBJ1-1, with 8 bases identical to TRBD1. Losses at the gene ends were 0 bases for V and 11 bases for J; bases not matched to a gene: 3. This CDR3 has 12 residues. Germline assignment: CDR1 SGDLS and CDR2 YYNGEE. In nucleotides, the CDR3 is TGTGCCAGCAGCGTAGGACAGGGGCACGCTTTCTTT. Protein: CASSVGQGHAFF.

A single count supports this clonotype. V and J are TRBV2 and TRBJ2-7; D may be TRBD2 (6 bases). Trimming pared 4 bases from V and 2 bases from J, leaving 12 bases between. Germline V lookup: CDR1 SNHLY, CDR2 FYNNEI. The CDR3 contains 14 residues. The DNA of the CDR3 is TGTGCCAGCAGTGGCCGGGGGAGACCCTACGAGCAGTACTTC. Residues: CASSGRGRPYEQYF.

This clonotype was seen only a few times. The V gene is TRBV14, the J gene TRBJ1-4; D is ambiguous. The CDR3 consists of 12 residues. Germline assignment: CDR1 SGHDN and CDR2 FVKESK. Trimming removed 1 base from V and 10 bases from J, with 7 bases in between. The CDR3 DNA sequence: TGTGCCAGCAGCCAAGTCCTGGGAAAACTGTTTTTT. Protein: CASSQVLGKLFF. Using reference TRBV14 and TRBJ1-4 for the parts outside the CDR3, the full variable domain is EAGVTQFPSHSVIEKGQTVTLRCDPISGHDNLYWYRRVMGKEIKFLLHFVKESKQDESGMPNNRFLAERTGGTYSTLKVQPAELEDSGVYFCASSQVLGKLFFGSGTQLSVL.

Ten or more counts support this clonotype. The gene calls are TRBV7-8 and TRBJ2-7; TRBD2 agrees at 8 bases. The V and J ends lost 0 bases and 4 bases, in that order; junction bases with no gene match: 8. The CDR3 extends over 16 amino acids. The germline CDR1 and CDR2 sequences are SGHVS and FQNEAQ. CDR3 coding DNA: TGTGCCAGCAGCTTAGCGCTGAGCGGGAGTAGGTACGAGCAGTACTTC. The encoded protein is CASSLALSGSRYEQYF.

This clonotype showed up many times. The CDR3 protein is CATSRGGSDQPQHF. In DNA, the CDR3 is TGTGCCACCAGCAGAGGAGGGTCGGATCAGCCCCAGCATTTT. The chain combines TRBV15 with TRBJ1-5, with D hard to call. This CDR3 has 14 residues. Trimming took 1 base from V and 5 from J, leaving 9 bases between them. Germline V CDR1 and CDR2: LNHNV, YYDKDF (reference sequence). Drawing the rest from reference TRBV15 and TRBJ1-5, the complete variable domain is DAMVIQNPRYQVTQFGKPVTLSCSQTLNHNVMYWYQQKSSQAPKLLFHYYDKDFNNEADTPDNFQSRRPNTSFCFLDIRSPGLGDTAMYLCATSRGGSDQPQHFGDGTRLSIL.

V gene TRBV12-3 or TRBV12-4 combines with J gene TRBJ1-2; possible D gene TRBD1, 5 bases. The ends were cut back, 0 bases at V and 7 bases at J, with 12 bases in the middle. CDR3 size: 14 residues. CDR3 DNA sequence: TGTGCCAGCAGTTTAGCAGGGGAGTATGGTGGCTACACCTTC. Its protein is CASSLAGEYGGYTF.

This clonotype has at least ten counts. V usage is TRBV2 and J usage is TRBJ1-6; D is perhaps TRBD1 (6 bases). The CDR3 consists of 15 residues. CDR1 is SNHLY, CDR2 FYNNEI, per germline. V was shortened by 6 bases and J by 7 bases, with 16 bases between the two germline ends. The CDR3 here is CASRGATGRNSPLHF. CDR3 coding DNA: TGTGCCAGCAGGGGCGCCACAGGGAGGAATTCACCCCTCCACTTT.

This clonotype was picked up a small number of times. V usage is TRBV5-1 and J usage is TRBJ1-1; a weak D match, TRBD1 (5 bases). This CDR3 is 15 amino acids long. V shed 0 bases and J shed 3 bases, with 12 bases lying between them. Per the germline V gene, CDR1 is SGHRS and CDR2 is YFSETQ. The CDR3 protein is CASSLGGARDTEAFF. The CDR3 DNA follows: TGCGCCAGCAGCTTGGGAGGGGCCAGGGACACTGAAGCTTTCTTT.

The V and J genes are TRBV20-1 and TRBJ2-5, with 10 bases that match TRBD1. V shed 6 bases, J shed 3 bases, and the junction held 4 bases outside the gene matches. This CDR3 comprises 13 residues. The V gene's germline CDR1 is DFQATT and CDR2 SNEGSKA (reference sequence). The CDR3 DNA reads TGCAGTGCGCCCGGGACAGGGGAAGAGACCCAGTACTTC. The encoded protein is CSAPGTGEETQYF.

V is TRBV4-1 and J is TRBJ2-7; TRBD2 agrees at 8 bases. The CDR3 loop spans 14 amino acids. The germline gives CDR1 MGHRA, CDR2 YSYEKL. V lost 0 bases to trimming and J lost 5 bases; unmatched junction nucleotides: 3. Here the CDR3 reads CASSQEGLDHEQYF. In nucleotides, the CDR3 is TGCGCCAGCAGCCAAGAGGGACTAGATCACGAGCAGTACTTC.

The table lists this clonotype with a few counts. The chain has TRBV7-9 and TRBJ2-5; D unresolved. V dropped 3 bases and J dropped 0 bases, with 17 bases sitting between them. The germline V gene has CDR1 SEHNR and CDR2 FQNEAQ (reference sequence). The CDR3 sequence is 17 residues long. The CDR3 region has the DNA TGTGCCAGCAGCTTGGCCTCAAGGGATCCGTACCAAGAGACCCAGTACTTC. Protein: CASSLASRDPYQETQYF.

In this sample, this clonotype turned up a few times. The rearrangement joins TRBV4-1 to TRBJ1-6, with a weak D call TRBD1 (5 bases). There are 14 residues in the CDR3. The V gene lost 1 base and the J gene lost 9 bases, with 10 bases spanning the gap. Germline CDR1 is MGHRA and CDR2 is YSYEKL. This CDR3 reads CASSQGRDGSPLHF. CDR3 coding DNA: TGCGCCAGCAGCCAAGGCAGGGATGGTTCACCCCTCCACTTT.

This clonotype came up a few times. The rearrangement links TRBV7-2 to TRBJ2-2; D possibly corresponds to TRBD1 (5 bases). Germline values: CDR1 SGHTA, CDR2 FQGNSA. V was shortened by 4 bases and J by 2 bases, with 11 bases between the two germline ends. The CDR3 contains 15 residues. CDR3 amino acids: CASSSRQPNTGELFF. In nucleotides, the CDR3 is TGTGCCAGCAGCTCACGACAGCCAAACACCGGGGAGCTGTTTTTT.

V gene TRBV6-5 combines with J gene TRBJ1-1, with a possible D match to TRBD1 (5 bases). V was trimmed by 4 bases and J by 9 bases, leaving 21 bases between them. CDR1 and CDR2 (germline): MNHEY, SVGAGI. This CDR3 spans 15 amino acids. The CDR3 coding sequence is TGTGCCAGCAGTTCCTATGGACAAACCAAAGGGAAAGCTTTCTTT. Its protein product is CASSSYGQTKGKAFF.

Note on this clonotype: The junction departs from the called germline gene at one end, perhaps through a read error. The chain links TRBV7-8 to TRBJ1-2, with TRBD1 identical over 7 bases. Germline CDR1 reads SGHVS; CDR2 reads FQNEAQ. The CDR3 runs to 15 residues. The CDR3 DNA is TGCGCCAGCAGCCAGACAGGGAGGTGCGGCTATGGCTACACCTTC. Its protein is CASSQTGRCGYGYTF. The complete variable domain, with remaining parts taken from reference TRBV7-8 and TRBJ1-2, reads GAGVSQSPRYKVAKRGQDVALRCDPISGHVSLFWYQQALGQGPEFLTYFQNEAQLDKSGLPSDRFFAERPEGSVSTLKIQRTQQEDSAVYLCASSQTGRCGYGYTFGSGTRLTVV.

In this sample, this clonotype turned up many times. CDR3 residues: CATRATNQPQHF. The CDR3 coding sequence is TGTGCCACCAGGGCGACGAATCAGCCCCAGCATTTT. The chain joins TRBV10-3 to TRBJ1-5, with a weak D call TRBD1 (5 bases). Per the germline V gene, CDR1 is ENHRY and CDR2 is SYGVKD. CDR3 length equals 12 residues. Trimming left V 10 bases short and J 4 bases short, with 11 bases between.